These 29 T cell receptor beta chains share one sample of origin, sequenced in a study of regulatory T cells in long-lasting Graves disease. The time point: newly diagnosed GD, antithyroid drugs for less than 3 months. After RNA was extracted from PBMCs, the TCR library was made from it. Building the TCR beta libraries relied on iRepertoire HTBI primers, and CDR3 regions underwent Arm-PCR. TCRdb redid the calling of the multiplex PCR reads with MiXCR, one entry per CDR3 protein. The sample has approximately 230,000 distinct CDR3 sequences, about 17% seen once. The source was peripheral blood mononuclear cells (PBMCs), collected at new diagnosis, from a patient treated with antithyroid drugs. The source of these receptors is a female donor with Graves disease.

This clonotype was counted ten times or more. The rearrangement links TRBV11-3 to TRBJ1-5; no firm D call. Germline CDR1 SGHNT, CDR2 YENEEA. Trimming removed 0 bases from V and 3 bases from J, with 3 bases in between. The CDR3 runs to 13 residues. The CDR3 loop reads CASSLEFNQPQHF. CDR3 in DNA: TGTGCCAGCAGCTTAGAGTTCAATCAGCCCCAGCATTTT.

At least ten counts were recorded for this clonotype. This chain joins TRBV28 and TRBJ1-6; D is undetermined. V shed 5 bases and J shed 0 bases, with 17 bases lying between them. The CDR3 totals 18 residues. CDR1 is MDHEN and CDR2 is SYDVKM in the germline V gene. The CDR3 protein is CASSPAPRQSSYNSPLHF. For the CDR3, the DNA is TGTGCCAGCAGTCCTGCCCCTCGACAAAGCTCCTATAATTCACCCCTCCACTTT.

This clonotype showed up many times. The CDR3 region is CASSDRPGNEQFF. The DNA for the CDR3 is TGTGCCAGCAGTGATCGCCCTGGCAATGAGCAGTTCTTC. The V gene is TRBV2, the J gene TRBJ2-1, with D uncertain. V lost 3 bases and J 6 bases, leaving 9 bases between the germline ends. The germline gives CDR1 SNHLY, CDR2 FYNNEI. This CDR3 is 13 amino acids long.

The sample holds many counts of this clonotype. With a much larger clone just one base away, this may be a read error. Because the CDR3 is missing its conserved closing phenylalanine or tryptophan, this is likely a read error. The chain links TRBV6-1 to TRBJ2-5, with 10 bases fitting TRBD2. The junction had 5 bases not matched to a gene; V was cut back by 6 bases and J by 4 bases. CDR1 is MNHNS and CDR2 is SASEGT in the germline V gene. This CDR3 has 14 residues. CDR3 DNA: TGTGCCAGCAGCCTAGCGGGAGAGGCAGAGACCCAGTACGTC. Protein sequence: CASSLAGEAETQYV.

For this clonotype: It differs at one base from a far larger clone, so likely a read error. This chain uses TRBV6-2 or TRBV6-3 with TRBJ1-4, with a weak D call TRBD1 (5 bases). V was cut by 11 bases and J by 5 bases, with 15 bases left in between. The CDR3 covers 13 residues. Germline CDR1 and CDR2: MNHEY and SVGEGT. The CDR3 region has the DNA TGTGCCTCACAAAGGGGCAGCAATGAAAAACTGTTTTTT. Residues: CASQRGSNEKLFF.

In its sample, this clonotype was seen a few times. Since no conserved phenylalanine or tryptophan closes the CDR3, a read error is the likely cause. This chain joins TRBV18 and TRBJ1-2, with D perhaps matching TRBD1 (5 bases). The CDR3 is made up of 12 amino acids. The V end lost 5 bases, the J end lost 2 bases, and 6 bases lay between the germline ends. Germline lookup yields CDR1 KGHSH and CDR2 LQKENI. In DNA, the CDR3 is TGTGCCAGCTCAGAGGGGAACTATGGCTACACCCTC. It specifies CASSEGNYGYTL.

This clonotype was found many times. The CDR3 DNA is TGTGCCAGCAGTCGGAAACAGGGCGCTGGGGCCAACGTCCTGACTTTC. This codes for CASSRKQGAGANVLTF. The rearrangement uses TRBV27 and TRBJ2-6; tentatively, D is TRBD1 (6 bases). From germline, CDR1 is MNHEY and CDR2 SMNVEV (reference sequence). V was shortened by 5 bases and J by 2 bases, with 13 bases between the two germline ends. The CDR3 has 16 amino acids.

This clonotype was detected only a few times. V and J are TRBV3-1 and TRBJ2-1, with 9 bases fitting TRBD1. CDR1 and CDR2 (germline): LGHDT, YNNKEL (reference sequence). The CDR3 has 16 residues. Trimming took 4 bases from V and 0 from J; bases not matched to a gene: 4. In DNA, the CDR3 is TGTGCCAGCAGCCGACAGGGGGTCAGCTCCTACAATGAGCAGTTCTTC. Protein: CASSRQGVSSYNEQFF.

Many counts were recorded for this clonotype. The V and J genes are TRBV18 and TRBJ2-3, with TRBD1 matching 8 bases. Germline V gene data show CDR1 as KGHSH and CDR2 as LQKENI. With V trimmed by 3 bases and J by 3 bases, 11 bases remained unmatched. This CDR3 comprises 17 residues. The chain's CDR3 is CASSPLGTGSPTDTQYF. The CDR3 DNA is TGTGCCAGCTCACCCCTGGGGACAGGTAGTCCGACAGATACGCAGTATTTT.

This clonotype was recorded a few times. This clone may be a read error of a much larger clone one base away. This chain links TRBV20-1 with TRBJ2-1; D gene unclear. Germline loops: CDR1 DFQATT, CDR2 SNEGSKA (reference sequence). The CDR3 totals 14 residues. V was cut by 5 bases and J by 3 bases, with 14 bases left in between. The CDR3 reads CSAPPPTFYNEQFF. CDR3 sequence (DNA): TGCAGTGCTCCCCCCCCAACCTTCTACAATGAGCAGTTCTTC.

In its sample, this clonotype was seen many times. The chain couples TRBV6-5 to TRBJ1-2, with D unresolved. V lost 4 bases and J lost 4, with 7 bases in between. The CDR3 length is 12 residues. The germline V gene encodes CDR1 MNHEY and CDR2 SVGAGI. The CDR3 loop is CASSSDGYGYTF. The CDR3 DNA follows: TGTGCCAGCAGTTCGGACGGCTATGGCTACACCTTC.

This clonotype was seen ten or more times. The V and J genes are TRBV6-5 and TRBJ2-5; possibly TRBD2 for D (5 bases). Germline-derived CDR1 and CDR2 are MNHEY and SVGAGI. The CDR3 is 15 residues long. V was cut by 0 bases and J by 4 bases, with 12 bases left in between. The CDR3 DNA reads as TGTGCCAGCAGTTACTCGAGAGGGTTAGTAGAGACCCAGTACTTC. Protein sequence: CASSYSRGLVETQYF.

This clonotype was counted at least ten times. The chain uses TRBV7-9 and TRBJ1-1; D is uncertain. The CDR3 runs to 13 residues. The germline V gene encodes CDR1 SEHNR and CDR2 FQNEAQ (reference sequence). V lost 6 bases and J lost 0, with 8 bases in between. Written as DNA, the CDR3 is TGTGCCAGCAGTGACATTATGAACACTGAAGCTTTCTTT. Its protein is CASSDIMNTEAFF.

This clonotype occurred many times. V is TRBV19 and J is TRBJ2-1; TRBD1 is a possible D gene (5 bases). V was pared by 1 base and J by 10 bases, with 11 bases between. There are 13 residues in the CDR3. The germline V gene has CDR1 LNHDA and CDR2 SQIVND (reference sequence). CDR3 coding DNA: TGTGCCAGTAGTATAGTTGGGGCAGGGGAGCAGTTCTTC. This codes for CASSIVGAGEQFF.

This clonotype was seen many times. The V call is TRBV28, the J call TRBJ2-3; D ambiguous. Germline CDR1 reads MDHEN; CDR2 reads SYDVKM. The CDR3 contains 10 residues. The ends were cut back, 4 bases at V and 8 bases at J, with 4 bases in the middle. CDR3 protein: CASSSGTQYF. Written as DNA, the CDR3 is TGTGCCAGCAGTTCCGGTACGCAGTATTTT.

Many counts were recorded for this clonotype. V and J are TRBV27 and TRBJ2-7; 7 bases line up with TRBD2. Unmatched junction bases numbered 1, after V lost 2 bases and J lost 3 bases. CDR3 size: 13 residues. Germline V gene lookup returns CDR1 MNHEY and CDR2 SMNVEV (reference sequence). The CDR3 sequence is CASSLTSDYEQYF. DNA of the CDR3: TGTGCCAGCAGTTTAACTAGCGACTACGAGCAGTACTTC.

This clonotype has more than one count but fewer than ten. The chain uses TRBV7-3 and TRBJ2-1, with 7 bases that match TRBD2. This CDR3 is built from 16 residues. Germline values: CDR1 SGHTA, CDR2 FQGTGA. V gave up 3 bases and J gave up 3 bases; unmatched junction bases: 8. CDR3 in amino acids: CASSFTGGYNYNEQFF. CDR3 sequence (DNA): TGTGCCAGCAGCTTTACGGGAGGCTACAACTACAATGAGCAGTTCTTC.

This clonotype was detected only a few times. In DNA, the CDR3 is TGTGCCAGTACCGGGCGGGGGCGAGGCATTCAGTACTTC. Encoded protein: CASTGRGRGIQYF. The chain links TRBV19 to TRBJ2-4; D perhaps matches TRBD2 (7 bases). With 7 bases removed from V and 9 bases from J, the gap between germline ends came to 16 bases. The germline gives CDR1 LNHDA, CDR2 SQIVND (reference sequence). There are 13 residues in the CDR3.

J is TRBJ1-1 and V is TRBV6-2 or TRBV6-3; D call uncertain. This CDR3 has 14 amino acids. Germline V gives CDR1 MNHEY, CDR2 SVGEGT. V shed 7 bases and J shed 1 base, with 13 bases lying between them. The CDR3 loop is CASIFSDGNTEAFF. CDR3 in DNA: TGTGCCAGCATTTTTTCTGATGGGAACACTGAAGCTTTCTTT.

This clonotype showed up many times. The chain has TRBV20-1 and TRBJ2-1, with D uncertain. This CDR3 region has 14 residues. V shed 0 bases and J shed 4 bases, with 10 bases lying between them. CDR1 DFQATT and CDR2 SNEGSKA come from the germline V gene (reference sequence). The CDR3 region has the DNA TGCAGTGCTAGAGACCGACTGGATTACAATGAGCAGTTCTTC. Translation gives CSARDRLDYNEQFF.

CDR3 loop: CASNPTAGPYNEQFF. CDR3 nucleotide sequence: TGTGCCAGCAACCCTACGGCAGGTCCCTACAATGAGCAGTTCTTC. V usage is TRBV11-2 and J usage is TRBJ2-1; D not certain. Germline V gives CDR1 SGHAT, CDR2 FQNNGV. V lost 7 bases, J lost 2 bases, and 15 bases lay in between. This CDR3 comprises 15 residues.

This clonotype showed up many times. The chain joins TRBV24-1 to TRBJ2-2, with D possibly matching TRBD2 (5 bases). CDR1 and CDR2 (germline): KGHDR, SFDVKD. V gave up 5 bases and J gave up 0 bases, with 12 bases separating them. The CDR3 spans 16 residues. In DNA form, the CDR3 reads TGTGCCACCAGTGGGGTGGGGAGCCCGAACACCGGGGAGCTGTTTTTT. This sequence encodes CATSGVGSPNTGELFF.

This clonotype was picked up many times. This chain joins TRBV6-1 and TRBJ2-7, with 7 bases aligning to TRBD1. CDR3 length: 13 residues. V was pared by 6 bases and J by 4 bases, with 6 bases of the junction left unmatched. CDR1 and CDR2 (germline): MNHNS, SASEGT. The CDR3 protein is CASSWGQNYEQYF. CDR3 nucleotide sequence: TGTGCCAGCAGCTGGGGACAGAATTACGAGCAGTACTTC.

The CDR3 nucleotides are TGTGCCAGCAGTGCCACCAATGAGCAGTTCTTC. As protein: CASSATNEQFF. The chain carries TRBV12-3 or TRBV12-4 and TRBJ2-1; D remains ambiguous. V dropped 5 bases and J dropped 6 bases, with 5 bases sitting between them. This CDR3 spans 11 amino acids.

In its sample, this clonotype was seen many times. The V and J genes are TRBV28 and TRBJ2-3, with D perhaps TRBD1 (5 bases). CDR3 length equals 11 residues. Germline values: CDR1 MDHEN, CDR2 SYDVKM. Trimming shortened V by 11 bases and J by 0 bases, and 6 bases separated the two germline ends. CDR3 in amino acids: CAGASTDTQYF. Written as DNA, the CDR3 is TGTGCCGGGGCTAGCACAGATACGCAGTATTTT.

This clonotype was seen ten or more times. The V and J genes are TRBV11-2 and TRBJ2-7; D remains unclear. Trimming removed 3 bases at V and 7 bases at J, with 13 bases between. The CDR3 has 13 residues. Germline CDR1 SGHAT, CDR2 FQNNGV. DNA for the CDR3: TGTGCCAGCAGCTTCTCCCAAGATGGGGAGCAGTACTTC. As protein: CASSFSQDGEQYF.

This clonotype was counted many times. The V gene is TRBV6-1, the J gene TRBJ2-5; TRBD1 agrees at 7 bases. The CDR3 covers 15 residues. From germline, CDR1 is MNHNS and CDR2 SASEGT. V dropped 7 bases and J dropped 5; count of bases not matched to a gene: 13. The CDR3 coding sequence is TGTGCCAGCAAGAGCGAGGGGGCCGAGGTTGAGACCCAGTACTTC. Residues: CASKSEGAEVETQYF.

This clonotype came up many times. The gene calls are TRBV3-1 and TRBJ1-2, with 7 nucleotides matching TRBD1. This CDR3 is 14 amino acids long. V gave up 5 bases and J gave up 4 bases; unmatched junction bases: 7. CDR1 and CDR2 from the germline V gene are LGHDT and YNNKEL (reference sequence). In DNA form, the CDR3 reads TGTGCCAGCAGCAAGAGGGACAGTTTCTATGGCTACACCTTC. This gives the protein CASSKRDSFYGYTF.

This clonotype was recorded many times. The chain combines TRBV13 with TRBJ1-1; D may be TRBD1 (5 bases). The CDR3 totals 15 residues. Germline loops: CDR1 PRHDT, CDR2 FYEKMQ (reference sequence). The V end was cut by 0 bases, the J end by 1 base, with 9 bases between. The CDR3 loop is CASSLGRGTNTEAFF. CDR3 nucleotides: TGTGCCAGCAGCTTAGGGCGGGGCACGAACACTGAAGCTTTCTTT.